This TCR beta chain was recorded in a study of blood T cells in healthy people across ages. This clonotype was counted only a few times. A second PCR of 7 to 11 cycles used a sample-barcoded 5' primer and a J-beta primer mix. TCRdb processed the 5' RACE reads anew with MiXCR; each CDR3 protein has one entry. There are some 920,000 distinct CDR3 sequences in the sample; just over 50% occur only once, and over 20% lies in the top ten. V lost 3 bases and J lost 5, with 12 bases in between. CDR3 length: 14 amino acids. The germline V gene has CDR1 LGHDT and CDR2 YNNKEL (reference sequence). The sequenced sample consisted of blood. V and J are TRBV3-1 and TRBJ2-3; maybe TRBD2 (5 bases). The source of this sequence is an older woman in good health. This chain's CDR3 is CASSQDGLEDTQYF. As DNA, the CDR3 is TGTGCCAGCAGCCAGGACGGACTGGAAGATACGCAGTATTTT.